This TCR beta chain was recovered during a study of blood T cell repertoires in COVID-19. TCRdb's copy holds only in-frame clones and misses some; the assay was immunoSEQ multiplex PCR. This repertoire shows some 130,000 clones, around 80% found once; its top ten account for about 10%. CDR1 LNHDA and CDR2 SQIVND come from the germline V gene (reference sequence). This CDR3 spans 17 amino acids. V shed 6 bases and J 3 bases; nucleotides not matched to a gene: 11. This TCR derives from a human donor in a cohort sampled during active COVID-19. Sequenced input: peripheral blood. This chain connects TRBV19 to TRBJ2-2; TRBD1 aligns across 9 bases. The CDR3 sequence: CASRNRGQSMYTGELFF. The DNA for the CDR3 is TGTGCCAGTAGGAACAGGGGGCAATCTATGTACACCGGGGAGCTGTTTTTT.